This T cell receptor beta chain was captured in a study of blood T cell repertoires in COVID-19. Study-level information: The United States, Italy and Spain supplied acute and convalescent COVID-19 samples. Nucleic acid was either cDNA or gDNA, and it came from T cells, B-cell-depleted T cells, or PBMCs.

Patients from Seattle were sampled longitudinally, starting during active infection. Germline V lookup: CDR1 PRHDT, CDR2 FYEKMQ (reference sequence). The CDR3 spans 13 residues. Deletions cut 9 bases from V and 5 bases from J, with 16 bases between. In the study's own analysis: Reference gene primer amplification gave nucleated cell count estimates. The data were produced by immunoSEQ multiplex PCR, yet TCRdb's version contains in-frame clones alone and is incomplete. Clone size and the V and J calls come from that table; the DNA yielded D and trimming. The sample contains approximately 330,000 clones, approximately 88% of which appear only once.

Sequences were obtained from peripheral blood. The clonotype was recovered from a man aged 30 to 45 with COVID-19, enrolled during active disease. The rearrangement links TRBV13 to TRBJ1-1; unclear D gene. The DNA for the CDR3 is TGTGCCAGTACCCCCAAAGGAGGGACTGAAGCTTTCTTT. Encoded protein: CASTPKGGTEAFF.